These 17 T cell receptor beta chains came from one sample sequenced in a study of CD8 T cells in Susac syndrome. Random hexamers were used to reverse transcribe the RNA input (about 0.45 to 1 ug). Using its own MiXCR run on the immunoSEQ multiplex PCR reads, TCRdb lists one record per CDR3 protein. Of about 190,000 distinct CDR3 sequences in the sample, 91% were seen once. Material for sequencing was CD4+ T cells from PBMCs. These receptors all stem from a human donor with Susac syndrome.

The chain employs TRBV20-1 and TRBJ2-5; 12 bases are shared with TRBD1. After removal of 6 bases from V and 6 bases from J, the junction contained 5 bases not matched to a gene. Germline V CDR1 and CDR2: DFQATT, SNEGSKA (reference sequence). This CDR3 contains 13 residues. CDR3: CSAPGQGAKTQYF. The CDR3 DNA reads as TGCAGTGCACCGGGACAGGGGGCGAAGACCCAGTACTTC.

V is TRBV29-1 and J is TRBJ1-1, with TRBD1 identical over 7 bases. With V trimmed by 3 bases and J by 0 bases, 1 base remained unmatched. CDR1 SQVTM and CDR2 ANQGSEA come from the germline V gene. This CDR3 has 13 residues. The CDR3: CSVEGQMNTEAFF. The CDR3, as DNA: TGCAGCGTTGAGGGACAGATGAACACTGAAGCTTTCTTT. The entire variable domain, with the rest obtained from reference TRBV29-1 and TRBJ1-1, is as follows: SAVISQKPSRDICQRGTSLTIQCQVDSQVTMMFWYRQQPGQSLTLIATANQGSEATYESGFVIDKFPISRPNLTFSTLTVSNMSPEDSSIYLCSVEGQMNTEAFFGQGTRLTVV.

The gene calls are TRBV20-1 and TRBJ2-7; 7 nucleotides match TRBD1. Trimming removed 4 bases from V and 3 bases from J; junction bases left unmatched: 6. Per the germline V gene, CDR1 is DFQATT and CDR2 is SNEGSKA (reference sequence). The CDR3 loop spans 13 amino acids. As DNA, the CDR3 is TGCAGTGCTACTCCGGGACAGATCTACGAGCAGTACTTC. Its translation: CSATPGQIYEQYF.

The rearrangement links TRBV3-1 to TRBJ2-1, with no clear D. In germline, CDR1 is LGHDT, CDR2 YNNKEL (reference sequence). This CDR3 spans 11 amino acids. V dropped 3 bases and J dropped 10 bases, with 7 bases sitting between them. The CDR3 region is CASSQTHEQFF. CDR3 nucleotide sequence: TGTGCCAGCAGCCAGACCCACGAGCAGTTCTTC.

The CDR3 reads CASSLGTDKPSTEAFF. CDR3 DNA sequence: TGTGCCAGCAGTTTAGGGACCGACAAGCCAAGCACTGAAGCTTTCTTT. The chain recombines TRBV12-3 or TRBV12-4 with TRBJ1-1, with D unresolved. Trimming took off 1 base at V and 4 bases at J, with 16 bases between the two ends. The CDR3 extends over 16 amino acids.

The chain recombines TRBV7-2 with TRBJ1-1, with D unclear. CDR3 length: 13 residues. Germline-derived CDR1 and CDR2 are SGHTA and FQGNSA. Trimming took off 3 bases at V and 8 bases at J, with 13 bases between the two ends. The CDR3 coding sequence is TGTGCCAGCAGCTTTCCCTCAGTTTGGGAAGCTTTCTTT. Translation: CASSFPSVWEAFF.

CDR3 nucleotide sequence: TGTGCCAGCAGAGCTGGTAATAGCAATCAGCCCCAGCATTTT. It yields the protein CASRAGNSNQPQHF. V usage is TRBV6-5 and J usage is TRBJ1-5; no definite D call. The germline V and J ends were trimmed by 6 bases and 0 bases, with 9 bases remaining between them. This CDR3 is built from 14 residues. Germline values: CDR1 MNHEY, CDR2 SVGAGI.

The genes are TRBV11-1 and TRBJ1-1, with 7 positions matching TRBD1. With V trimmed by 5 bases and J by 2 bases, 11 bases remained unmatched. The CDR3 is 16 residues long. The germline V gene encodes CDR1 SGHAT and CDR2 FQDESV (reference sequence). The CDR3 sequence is CASSPTWDRENTEAFF. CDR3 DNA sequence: TGTGCCAGCAGCCCGACCTGGGACAGAGAAAACACTGAAGCTTTCTTT.

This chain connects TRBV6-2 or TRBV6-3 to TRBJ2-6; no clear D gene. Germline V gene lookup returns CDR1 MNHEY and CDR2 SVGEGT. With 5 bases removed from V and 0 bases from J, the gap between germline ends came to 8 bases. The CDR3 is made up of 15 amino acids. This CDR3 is CASSPIPSGANVLTF. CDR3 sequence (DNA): TGTGCCAGCAGTCCCATACCCTCTGGGGCCAACGTCCTGACTTTC.

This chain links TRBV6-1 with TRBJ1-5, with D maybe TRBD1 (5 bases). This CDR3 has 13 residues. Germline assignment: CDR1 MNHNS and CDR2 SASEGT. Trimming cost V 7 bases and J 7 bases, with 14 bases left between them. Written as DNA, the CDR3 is TGTGCCAGCATGGTCGGGGGTCACCAGCCCCAGCATTTT. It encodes CASMVGGHQPQHF.

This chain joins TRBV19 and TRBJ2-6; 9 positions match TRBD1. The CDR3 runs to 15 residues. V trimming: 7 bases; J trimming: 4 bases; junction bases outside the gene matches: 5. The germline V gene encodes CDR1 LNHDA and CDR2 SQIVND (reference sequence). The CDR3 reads CASTTGGTGANVLTF. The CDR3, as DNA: TGTGCCAGTACCACAGGGGGCACAGGGGCCAACGTCCTGACTTTC.

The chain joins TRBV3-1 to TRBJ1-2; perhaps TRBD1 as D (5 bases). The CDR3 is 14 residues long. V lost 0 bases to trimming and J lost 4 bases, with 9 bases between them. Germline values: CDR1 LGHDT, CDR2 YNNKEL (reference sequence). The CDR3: CASSQESQGYGYTF. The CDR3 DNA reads TGTGCCAGCAGCCAAGAGTCTCAGGGCTATGGCTACACCTTC.

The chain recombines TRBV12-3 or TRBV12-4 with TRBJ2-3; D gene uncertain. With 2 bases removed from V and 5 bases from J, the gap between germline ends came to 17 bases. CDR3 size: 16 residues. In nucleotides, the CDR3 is TGTGCCAGCAGTTTAATTGTATCCCCAAACCTAGATACGCAGTATTTT. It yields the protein CASSLIVSPNLDTQYF.

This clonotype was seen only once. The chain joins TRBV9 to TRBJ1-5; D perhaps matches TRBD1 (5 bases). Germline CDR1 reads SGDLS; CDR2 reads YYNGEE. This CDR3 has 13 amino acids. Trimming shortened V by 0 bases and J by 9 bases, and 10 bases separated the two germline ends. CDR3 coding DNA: TGTGCCAGCAGCGTAGAGATAAGGGGGCCCCAGCATTTT. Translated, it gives CASSVEIRGPQHF.

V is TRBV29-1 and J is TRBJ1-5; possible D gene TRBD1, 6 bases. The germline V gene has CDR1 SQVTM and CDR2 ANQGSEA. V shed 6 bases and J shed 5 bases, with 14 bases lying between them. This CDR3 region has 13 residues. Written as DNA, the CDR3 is TGCAGCGTCGCACAGGGTCCGGATCAGCCCCAGCATTTT. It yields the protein CSVAQGPDQPQHF.

The CDR3 sequence is CASSQGPGSWGEQFF. The CDR3 DNA follows: TGTGCCAGCAGCCAGGGGCCCGGGAGCTGGGGTGAGCAGTTCTTC. The chain combines TRBV12-3 or TRBV12-4 with TRBJ2-1, with D possibly called TRBD1 or TRBD2 (6 bases each). Between the trimmed V and J ends, which lost 6 bases and 9 bases, there was a span of 21 bases. The CDR3 extends over 15 amino acids.

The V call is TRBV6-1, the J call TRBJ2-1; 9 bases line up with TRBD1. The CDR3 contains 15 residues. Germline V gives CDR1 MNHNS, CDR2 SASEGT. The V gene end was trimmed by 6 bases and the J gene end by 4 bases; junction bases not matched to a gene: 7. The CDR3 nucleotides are TGTGCCAGCAGCGAACCCGGGACAGGGTACAATGAGCAGTTCTTC. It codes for CASSEPGTGYNEQFF.